This record concerns one T cell receptor (beta chain) sequence. As to time point: blood at routine non-recurrence follow-up after resection. Tumor, nontumor lung or frozen PBMC supplied whole RNA, sequenced without sorting. This specimen comes from a study of spatial heterogeneity in lung cancer. Overall study context: Raw reads contained each unique TCR and UMI combination more than ten times on average.

The germline gives CDR1 SGHRS, CDR2 YFSETQ. J gave up 7 bases and V 3 bases, and 7 bases lay outside the gene matches. The CDR3 is 14 amino acids. TCRdb recomputed calls from the 5' RACE reads with MiXCR, one row per CDR3 protein. This table holds more than 95,000 distinct CDR3 sequences, 12% found once. The starting material was PBMCs, obtained at follow-up. The rearrangement links TRBV5-1 to TRBJ1-1; TRBD1 aligns across 9 bases. The sequence was collected from a male donor with early-stage non-small cell lung cancer. In DNA, the CDR3 is TGCGCCAGCAGCTGGGGGACAGGGAGTATTGAAGCTTTCTTT. It is translated as CASSWGTGSIEAFF.